Given below is one T cell receptor (beta chain) in context. Its antigen is not identified. Reverse transcribing all isolated RNA meant expressed TCRB transcripts were sequenced. Method: immunoSEQ multiplex PCR; TCRdb's copy keeps in-frame clones and lacks some. Of about 280,000 clones in the sample, over 12% were seen once. These data originate in a study of beta chain features in type 1 diabetes. Study as a whole: Researchers looked at roughly 110 million sorted cells across all samples.

Study-level results: Researchers report that Type 1 diabetes patients had moderately but significantly shorter TCRB CDR3s across all four CD4+ subsets.

The CDR3 is 14 amino acids. The germline gives CDR1 SGHDT, CDR2 YYEEEE. Trimming took 0 bases from V and 7 from J; bases not matched to a gene: 2. The sample was naive CD4+ T cells from blood. The TCR sequence derives from a man between 18 and 35 years old with type 1 diabetes. The chain uses TRBV5-6 and TRBJ1-4; 8 bases agree with TRBD1. The CDR3 DNA follows: TGTGCCAGCAGCTTGGCGGGACAGGCTGAAAAACTGTTTTTT. Amino acids: CASSLAGQAEKLFF.